The clone carrying this T cell receptor (beta chain) was seen a few times. Its antigen is unknown. The CDR3 length is 18 residues. V lost 4 bases, J lost 4 bases, and 8 bases stayed unmatched. Germline CDR1 is MGHRA and CDR2 is YSYEKL. The 5'RACE method, run with constant-segment primers, produced TCR alpha and TCR beta cDNA libraries (carrying sample barcodes and UMIs). TCRdb passed the 5' RACE reads through MiXCR, listing each CDR3 protein once. The data hold around 300,000 distinct CDR3 sequences, with 7.5% to 9.5% observed a single time. The source of the sample is a study of T-cell memory formation after mild COVID-19. Findings and limits, study-wide: Cross-reactive memory apparently joined, as some responding clones appeared in pre-infection memory.

Input material: PBMCs or a T cell subset sorted from them (not recorded which). The chain joins TRBV4-1 to TRBJ2-6; TRBD2 aligns across 12 bases. The TCR sequence derives from a man aged 18-30 years who had mild COVID-19 (a few samples of this study predate the infection). Cell type and time point are not known. Here the CDR3 DNA reads TGCGCCAGCAGCCTTCGGACTAGCGGGGTGAACGGGGCCAACGTCCTGACTTTC. It is translated as CASSLRTSGVNGANVLTF.